The TCR beta chain described here comes from a study of blood T cell repertoires in COVID-19. As processed by the authors: It was from reference gene primer amplification that nucleated cell counts were estimated. Only in-frame clones appear in the TCRdb table, and some are missing; sequencing was by immunoSEQ multiplex PCR. D and trimming come from the DNA, and the V and J calls and clone size come from that table. The sample carries under 350,000 clones, 80% to 90% recorded once. Participant-given clinical history determined each cohort assignment. J lost 4 bases, V lost 6 bases, and 9 bases had no gene match. The CDR3 spans 15 residues. Germline CDR1 reads MDHEN; CDR2 reads SYDVKM.

The TCR originated in a woman in her forties with acute COVID-19. The sample consisted of PBMCs or T cells enriched from blood (not recorded which). The chain is built from TRBV28 and TRBJ2-7; TRBD1 matches 10 bases. Here the CDR3 reads CASREPGQGHYEQYF. The CDR3 region has the DNA TGTGCCAGCAGAGAACCGGGACAGGGGCATTACGAGCAGTACTTC.